The 24 T cell receptor beta chains presented below share a single source sample, sequenced in a study of cytomegalovirus exposure and HLA in healthy donors. Primers for the PCR totalled 60 Vbeta and 13 Jbeta. Assay: immunoSEQ multiplex PCR; the TCRdb copy retains only in-frame clones and omits some. The table lists tens of thousands of clones, just under 70% of them singletons. The sequencing sample was made of PBMCs. The receptors stem from a woman in her twenties or thirties in good health and CMV-seronegative.

The V and J genes are TRBV5-1 and TRBJ1-2, with 7 nucleotides matching TRBD1. This CDR3 has 13 amino acids. Germline V gene sequence: CDR1 SGHRS, CDR2 YFSETQ. Germline trimming cut 6 bases from V and 8 bases from J; bases unmatched to any gene: 10. For the CDR3, the DNA is TGCGCCAGCACTGGGACAGAAATACTGGGCTACACCTTC. Translating gives CASTGTEILGYTF. The full variable domain, in which reference TRBV5-1 and TRBJ1-2 provide the parts outside the CDR3, is KAGVTQTPRYLIKTRGQQVTLSCSPISGHRSVSWYQQTPGQGLQFLFEYFSETQRNKGNFPGRFSGRQFSNSRSEMNVSTLELGDSALYLCASTGTEILGYTFGSGTRLTVV.

This chain uses TRBV28 with TRBJ2-7; 9 bases line up with TRBD1. Trimming cost V 2 bases and J 2 bases; bases outside gene matches: 13. This CDR3 is 18 amino acids long. Germline-derived CDR1 and CDR2 are MDHEN and SYDVKM. The CDR3 reads CASSLRAGTGIYPYEQYF. CDR3 nucleotide sequence: TGTGCCAGCAGTTTAAGAGCTGGGACAGGGATATACCCCTACGAGCAGTACTTC.

This clone came up once. The gene calls are TRBV9 and TRBJ1-2; D unresolved. Trimming left V 0 bases short and J 1 base short, with 7 bases between. This CDR3 comprises 14 residues. The germline V gene encodes CDR1 SGDLS and CDR2 YYNGEE. The CDR3 DNA follows: TGTGCCAGCAGCGTAGATCGGAGTAACTATGGCTACACCTTC. Translated: CASSVDRSNYGYTF.

This clone was observed many times. The genes are TRBV7-9 and TRBJ1-1; D unresolved. The germline V and J ends were trimmed by 1 base and 4 bases, with 13 bases remaining between them. The CDR3 totals 15 residues. Germline CDR1 SEHNR, CDR2 FQNEAQ (reference sequence). The CDR3 sequence: CASSLVNSPLTEAFF. In nucleotides, the CDR3 is TGTGCCAGCAGCTTAGTAAACAGCCCTCTCACTGAAGCTTTCTTT.

This clone has a handful of counts. This chain links TRBV10-3 with TRBJ2-7; tentative D call: TRBD1 (6 bases). Trimming took off 7 bases at V and 1 base at J, with 17 bases between the two ends. Germline CDR1 and CDR2: ENHRY and SYGVKD. This CDR3 has 15 residues. The CDR3 spells CAIKSRAGASYEQYF. As DNA, the CDR3 is TGTGCCATCAAGTCTCGGGCAGGGGCATCCTACGAGCAGTACTTC.

V gene TRBV6-6 combines with J gene TRBJ1-1, with unresolved D. The CDR3 has 16 residues. V gave up 1 base and J gave up 0 bases, with 12 bases separating them. Looked up from germline, CDR1 is MNHNY and CDR2 is SVGAGI (reference sequence). The CDR3 bases are TGTGCCAGCAGTTACTTGGGCAACTTCATGAACACTGAAGCTTTCTTT. It specifies CASSYLGNFMNTEAFF.

The chain links TRBV18 to TRBJ2-5, with 9 positions matching TRBD1. CDR1 and CDR2 from the germline V gene are KGHSH and LQKENI. The CDR3 spans 18 residues. V gave up 0 bases and J gave up 4 bases; unmatched junction bases: 12. The CDR3 loop reads CASSPPRTGTGFAETQYF. In DNA form, the CDR3 reads TGTGCCAGCTCACCACCCCGGACCGGGACAGGGTTTGCAGAGACCCAGTACTTC.

V and J are TRBV6-1 and TRBJ2-7; TRBD2 matches 10 bases. The CDR3 extends over 18 amino acids. Germline values: CDR1 MNHNS, CDR2 SASEGT. J gave up 4 bases and V 0 bases, and 12 bases lay outside the gene matches. The CDR3 loop reads CASSEASGGSPFVYEQYF. CDR3 DNA: TGTGCCAGCAGTGAAGCTAGCGGGGGGTCCCCCTTTGTTTACGAGCAGTACTTC.

This clone showed up just once. The J gene is TRBJ2-2, the V gene TRBV7-2; 7 bases map to TRBD2. The CDR3 is 16 residues long. Germline CDR1 is SGHTA and CDR2 is FQGNSA. Trimming removed 5 bases from V and 10 bases from J; junction bases left unmatched: 16. CDR3 DNA sequence: TGTGCCAGCAGCCCGCGGGCGGGGGACCCAGTGACGGAGCTGTTTTTT. Its protein product is CASSPRAGDPVTELFF.

The chain carries TRBV19 and TRBJ1-5; D uncertain. Germline V lookup: CDR1 LNHDA, CDR2 SQIVND (reference sequence). Trimming took off 5 bases at V and 0 bases at J, with 5 bases between the two ends. The CDR3 contains 13 residues. In DNA, the CDR3 is TGTGCCAGTAGTGACACTAGCAATCAGCCCCAGCATTTT. Amino acids: CASSDTSNQPQHF.

This chain joins TRBV18 and TRBJ2-3, with a tentative D call TRBD1 (6 bases). This CDR3 is 15 amino acids long. The germline V gene encodes CDR1 KGHSH and CDR2 LQKENI. The V end was cut by 0 bases, the J end by 6 bases, with 13 bases between. DNA of the CDR3: TGTGCCAGCTCACCACCTCAGGGGACCTGGGATACGCAGTATTTT. Translating gives CASSPPQGTWDTQYF.

This clone was counted many times. The J gene is TRBJ2-2, the V gene TRBV6-1; TRBD2 matches at 12 bases. J lost 6 bases, V lost 2 bases, and 1 base had no gene match. The CDR3 consists of 15 residues. The V gene's germline CDR1 is MNHNS and CDR2 SASEGT. The CDR3 here is CASSELAGGPGELFF. As DNA, the CDR3 is TGTGCCAGCAGTGAACTAGCGGGGGGGCCCGGGGAGCTGTTTTTT.

This clone was seen a single time. The rearrangement links TRBV11-2 to TRBJ2-5; 9 nucleotides align to TRBD1. Germline CDR1 and CDR2: SGHAT and FQNNGV. V trimming: 4 bases; J trimming: 9 bases; junction bases outside the gene matches: 12. The CDR3 runs to 15 residues. The CDR3: CASSSTGDRDNAQYF. The CDR3 coding sequence is TGTGCCAGCAGCTCTACCGGGGACAGGGACAATGCCCAGTACTTC. Drawing the rest from reference TRBV11-2 and TRBJ2-5, the complete variable domain is EAGVAQSPRYKIIEKRQSVAFWCNPISGHATLYWYQQILGQGPKLLIQFQNNGVVDDSQLPKDRFSAERLKGVDSTLKIQPAKLEDSAVYLCASSSTGDRDNAQYFGPGTRLLVL.

The chain is built from TRBV2 and TRBJ2-3; 12 bases align to TRBD2. The CDR3 extends over 17 amino acids. The junction had 12 bases not matched to a gene; V was cut back by 6 bases and J by 5 bases. Germline CDR1 reads SNHLY; CDR2 reads FYNNEI. The CDR3 loop is CASRKTLAGGRGDTQYF. DNA for the CDR3: TGTGCCAGCAGAAAGACCCTAGCGGGGGGGCGGGGAGATACGCAGTATTTT.

This clone was seen at least ten times. The V and J genes are TRBV10-1 and TRBJ2-7; D possibly corresponds to TRBD1 (5 bases). Germline V gene lookup returns CDR1 WNHNN and CDR2 SYGVQD (reference sequence). V was trimmed by 3 bases and J by 2 bases, leaving 8 bases between them. CDR3 size: 13 residues. CDR3 protein: CASSEAGTYEQYF. As DNA, the CDR3 is TGCGCCAGCAGTGAAGCAGGGACCTACGAGCAGTACTTC.

V is TRBV6-4 and J is TRBJ2-1; D may be TRBD1 (5 bases). The germline V gene has CDR1 MRHNA and CDR2 SNTAGT. The CDR3 runs to 13 residues. With 3 bases removed from V and 5 bases from J, the gap between germline ends came to 8 bases. CDR3 sequence (DNA): TGTGCCAGCAGTGAACAGGCGAACAATGAGCAGTTCTTC. Its translation is CASSEQANNEQFF.

V usage is TRBV2 and J usage is TRBJ2-7; possible D gene TRBD1, 5 bases. There are 14 residues in the CDR3. Germline V gives CDR1 SNHLY, CDR2 FYNNEI. Trimming shortened V by 6 bases and J by 2 bases, and 14 bases separated the two germline ends. The CDR3 DNA is TGTGCCAGCAGCTGGGAACAGGCGCCCTACGAGCAGTACTTC. Translated, it gives CASSWEQAPYEQYF.

This clone was picked up one time. The V gene is TRBV28, the J gene TRBJ1-2, with 7 bases that match TRBD1. There are 15 residues in the CDR3. Germline V gene lookup returns CDR1 MDHEN and CDR2 SYDVKM. V lost 5 bases to trimming and J lost 0 bases; unmatched junction nucleotides: 6. The CDR3 loop reads CASSNRGLSNYGYTF. CDR3 coding DNA: TGTGCCAGCAGTAACAGGGGACTCTCTAACTATGGCTACACCTTC.

The V and J genes are TRBV5-1 and TRBJ2-5; no clear D gene. The ends were cut back, 1 base at V and 1 base at J, with 8 bases in the middle. Germline assignment: CDR1 SGHRS and CDR2 YFSETQ. The CDR3 is made up of 14 amino acids. Here the CDR3 DNA reads TGCGCCAGCAGCTTGAATCCTAGCCAAGAGACCCAGTACTTC. This codes for CASSLNPSQETQYF.

This chain connects TRBV18 to TRBJ2-7; the D gene is possibly TRBD1 (6 bases). CDR3 length: 15 residues. Germline V gene data show CDR1 as KGHSH and CDR2 as LQKENI. V shed 0 bases and J shed 3 bases, with 12 bases lying between them. The CDR3 loop is CASSPPGALNYEQYF. Written as DNA, the CDR3 is TGTGCCAGCTCACCACCGGGGGCCCTAAACTACGAGCAGTACTTC.

This chain uses TRBV5-6 with TRBJ2-5; D perhaps matches TRBD1 (6 bases). The J call is uncertain, as TRBJ2-7 better fits the DNA end. Looked up from germline, CDR1 is SGHDT and CDR2 is YYEEEE. This CDR3 is 16 amino acids long. CDR3 coding DNA: TGTGCCAGCAGCTTGCCCAGGGGCGGAGGCTCCTACGAGCAGTACTTC. It is translated as CASSLPRGGGSYEQYF.

This chain joins TRBV6-5 and TRBJ1-2, with 10 nucleotides matching TRBD1. J gave up 2 bases and V 5 bases, and 5 bases lay outside the gene matches. The CDR3 is made up of 15 amino acids. The germline CDR1 and CDR2 sequences are MNHEY and SVGAGI. CDR3 in amino acids: CASSNDRGPNYGYTF. CDR3 sequence (DNA): TGTGCCAGCAGTAACGACAGGGGGCCGAACTATGGCTACACCTTC.

The rearrangement joins TRBV7-3 to TRBJ1-1, with a tentative D call TRBD1 (5 bases). From germline, CDR1 is SGHTA and CDR2 FQGTGA. This CDR3 contains 14 residues. The V and J ends lost 2 bases and 3 bases respectively, with 10 bases between them. DNA for the CDR3: TGTGCCAGCAGCTTAGGGGGGAGGGACACTGAAGCTTTCTTT. Translating gives CASSLGGRDTEAFF.

The CDR3 sequence: CAIREQGANTEAFF. CDR3 DNA: TGTGCCATCAGAGAACAGGGGGCGAACACTGAAGCTTTCTTT. The rearrangement joins TRBV10-3 to TRBJ1-1, with 9 nucleotides matching TRBD1. Germline CDR1 ENHRY, CDR2 SYGVKD. The CDR3 runs 14 residues. The ends lost 6 bases at V and 1 base at J; junction bases unmatched: 3.